A single sample is the source of the 27 T cell receptor beta chains below, sequenced in a study of regulatory T cells in long-lasting Graves disease (dated by TCRdb to about 2021). The method behind the library was multiplex PCR. TCRdb lists the instrument as Illumina HiSeq 4000. iRepertoire HTBI primers and Arm-PCR amplification of CDR3 regions were used to construct TCR beta libraries. The public reads were reanalyzed by TCRdb: fastp trimming at Q25, MiXCR alignment, in-frame beta chains only. Rows with a matching CDR3 protein are joined into one entry that keeps the most common DNA and genes. This sample comprises hundreds of thousands of distinct CDR3 sequences, roughly 15% of them detected only once. In total, the top ten clones hold around 25% of the sample. In the paper's terms, the time point label means: newly diagnosed GD, antithyroid drugs for less than 3 months. For both TCR sequencing and RNA sequencing, RNA was extracted from PBMCs using TRIzol.

These sequences were also reported in another study, on T cells in Graves' hyperthyroidism and ophthalmopathy.

Sample: peripheral blood mononuclear cells (PBMCs), taken at new diagnosis, from a patient treated with antithyroid drugs. These receptors were obtained from a woman between 40 and 65 years old with Graves disease. Donor details come from another sample of the same person, matched by shared clones.

On this clonotype itself: An end of the junction differs from the germline gene, which may be a read error. The chain couples TRBV11-2 to TRBJ1-1; 9 nucleotides match TRBD1. The CDR3 runs to 15 residues. The germline V gene encodes CDR1 SGHAT and CDR2 FQNNGV. The CDR3 sequence: CASSQGQGLFTEAFF. The CDR3 DNA is TGCGCCAGCAGCCAAGGACAGGGGCTGTTCACTGAAGCTTTCTTT. The full variable domain, with the rest looked up from reference TRBV11-2 and TRBJ1-1, is EAGVAQSPRYKIIEKRQSVAFWCNPISGHATLYWYQQILGQGPKLLIQFQNNGVVDDSQLPKDRFSAERLKGVDSTLKIQPAKLEDSAVYLCASSQGQGLFTEAFFGQGTRLTVV.

Many counts were recorded for this clonotype. The chain has TRBV2 and TRBJ1-1; D possibly corresponds to TRBD1 (6 bases). Germline CDR1 reads SNHLY; CDR2 reads FYNNEI. CDR3 size: 16 residues. Trimming pared 2 bases from V and 0 bases from J, leaving 13 bases between. CDR3 amino acids: CASSERAGTMNTEAFF. The DNA for the CDR3 is TGTGCCAGCAGTGAAAGGGCAGGGACAATGAACACTGAAGCTTTCTTT. Based on the CDR3 plus reference TRBV2 and TRBJ1-1, the full variable domain is EPEVTQTPSHQVTQMGQEVILRCVPISNHLYFYWYRQILGQKVEFLVSFYNNEISEKSEIFDDQFSVERPDGSNFTLKIRSTKLEDSAMYFCASSERAGTMNTEAFFGQGTRLTVV.

This clonotype has at least ten counts. This rearrangement joins TRBV2 to TRBJ1-4, with D perhaps matching TRBD1 (5 bases). Germline CDR1 reads SNHLY; CDR2 reads FYNNEI. The CDR3 extends over 12 amino acids. Deletions cut 11 bases from V and 6 bases from J, with 13 bases between. CDR3 region: CAGGAGDEKLFF. The DNA of the CDR3 is TGTGCCGGGGGTGCGGGGGATGAAAAACTGTTTTTT.

This clonotype was observed at least ten times. V usage is TRBV30 and J usage is TRBJ1-1, with a weak D call TRBD1 (5 bases). From germline, CDR1 is GTSNPN and CDR2 SVGIG (reference sequence). The V gene lost 3 bases and the J gene lost 5 bases, with 7 bases spanning the gap. The CDR3 loop spans 11 amino acids. The CDR3: CAWRRGTEAFF. The CDR3 DNA reads TGTGCCTGGAGAAGGGGTACTGAAGCTTTCTTT.

This clonotype was counted many times. J is TRBJ2-3 and V is TRBV11-2; TRBD1 aligns across 12 bases. V shed 3 bases and J 13 bases; nucleotides not matched to a gene: 11. The CDR3 has 15 amino acids. The V gene's germline CDR1 is SGHAT and CDR2 FQNNGV. CDR3 in amino acids: CASSFPGQGAKGEYF. Written as DNA, the CDR3 is TGTGCCAGCAGCTTCCCGGGACAGGGGGCCAAGGGGGAGTATTTT.

This clonotype was found a few times. This chain links TRBV7-9 with TRBJ2-5, with D unresolved. The CDR3 covers 15 residues. The germline gives CDR1 SEHNR, CDR2 FQNEAQ (reference sequence). V lost 1 base to trimming and J lost 5 bases, with 14 bases between them. The DNA for the CDR3 is TGTGCCAGCAGCTTAGTGTTTAGCTCTCGGGAGACCCAGTACTTC. Protein: CASSLVFSSRETQYF.

The chain employs TRBV4-1 and TRBJ1-1; a weak D match, TRBD1 (5 bases). Trimming took off 3 bases at V and 0 bases at J, with 11 bases between the two ends. CDR1 MGHRA and CDR2 YSYEKL come from the germline V gene. The CDR3 is made up of 15 amino acids. In DNA form, the CDR3 reads TGCGCCAGCAGCCAGCGCAGGGACCTGAACACTGAAGCTTTCTTT. Amino acids: CASSQRRDLNTEAFF.

Concerning this clonotype itself: This may arise from a read error, as a much more abundant clone is one base away. V is TRBV3-1 and J is TRBJ2-1, with TRBD1 matching over 7 bases. The V gene's germline CDR1 is LGHDT and CDR2 YNNKEL (reference sequence). V gave up 4 bases and J gave up 12 bases; unmatched junction bases: 6. This CDR3 is built from 12 residues. The CDR3 is CASSRRPGGQFF. CDR3 coding DNA: TGTGCCAGCAGCCGACGGCCAGGGGGGCAGTTCTTC.

The chain uses TRBV15 and TRBJ2-2, with D hard to call. This CDR3 is 13 amino acids long. The ends were cut back, 8 bases at V and 1 base at J, with 8 bases in the middle. Germline assignment: CDR1 LNHNV and CDR2 YYDKDF (reference sequence). The CDR3 is CATSQVNTGELFF. The DNA for the CDR3 is TGTGCCACCTCGCAGGTGAACACCGGGGAGCTGTTTTTT.

Ten or more counts support this clonotype. The chain joins TRBV12-3 or TRBV12-4 to TRBJ1-1; TRBD1 agrees at 9 bases. Germline trimming cut 3 bases from V and 7 bases from J; bases unmatched to any gene: 9. This CDR3 comprises 15 residues. The CDR3 nucleotides read TGTGCCAGCAGTTTCATGGCGGGGACAGGGAGTGAAGCTTTCTTT. Translation gives CASSFMAGTGSEAFF.

The chain is built from TRBV3-1 and TRBJ2-7, with D possibly being TRBD1 or TRBD2 (6 bases each). Trimming shortened V by 1 base and J by 2 bases, and 15 bases separated the two germline ends. The germline CDR1 and CDR2 sequences are LGHDT and YNNKEL (reference sequence). This CDR3 comprises 16 residues. CDR3 nucleotide sequence: TGTGCCAGCAGCCAAGGACCCGGGGGCCAAGCCTACGAGCAGTACTTC. Protein sequence: CASSQGPGGQAYEQYF.

At least ten counts were recorded for this clonotype. CDR3 sequence: CASSIAGMFLETQYF. In DNA, the CDR3 is TGTGCCAGCAGTATAGCGGGGATGTTCCTAGAGACCCAGTACTTC. The chain employs TRBV11-2 and TRBJ2-5, with 8 bases aligning to TRBD2. This CDR3 has 15 residues. V trimming: 6 bases; J trimming: 4 bases; junction bases outside the gene matches: 10. Germline assignment: CDR1 SGHAT and CDR2 FQNNGV.

This clonotype was observed at least ten times. J is TRBJ2-7 and V is TRBV28; D gene ambiguous. Germline CDR1 MDHEN, CDR2 SYDVKM. CDR3 length: 15 residues. V was shortened by 1 base and J by 2 bases, with 12 bases between the two germline ends. The CDR3 DNA reads as TGTGCCAGCAGTTTATTCAGGAGCCTCGCCTACGAGCAGTACTTC. This encodes CASSLFRSLAYEQYF.

This clonotype was seen repeatedly, ten times or more. The V gene is TRBV12-3 or TRBV12-4, the J gene TRBJ2-1, with TRBD2 matching over 13 bases. The CDR3 runs to 17 residues. V shed 1 base, J shed 8 bases, and the junction held 8 bases outside the gene matches. The CDR3 reads CASSLVGGLAGFDEQFF. The CDR3 DNA follows: TGTGCCAGCAGTTTAGTAGGGGGACTAGCGGGGTTCGATGAGCAGTTCTTC.

This clonotype showed up many times. The V and J genes are TRBV5-1 and TRBJ1-1, with 9 bases aligning to TRBD1. CDR1 and CDR2 from the germline V gene are SGHRS and YFSETQ. V was pared by 4 bases and J by 1 base, with 17 bases of the junction left unmatched. This CDR3 is 19 amino acids long. The CDR3 spells CASSPSKRDRVATNTEAFF. CDR3 bases: TGCGCCAGCAGCCCGTCGAAACGGGACAGGGTTGCAACGAACACTGAAGCTTTCTTT. Full variable domain (rest looked up from reference TRBV5-1 and TRBJ1-1): KAGVTQTPRYLIKTRGQQVTLSCSPISGHRSVSWYQQTPGQGLQFLFEYFSETQRNKGNFPGRFSGRQFSNSRSEMNVSTLELGDSALYLCASSPSKRDRVATNTEAFFGQGTRLTVV.

V usage is TRBV19 and J usage is TRBJ2-7; D gene ambiguous. Germline assignment: CDR1 LNHDA and CDR2 SQIVND (reference sequence). The V and J ends lost 5 bases and 3 bases respectively, with 8 bases between them. The CDR3 loop spans 12 amino acids. In DNA form, the CDR3 reads TGTGCCAGTAGTGCCCCCGGCTACGAGCAGTACTTC. Its protein is CASSAPGYEQYF.

This clonotype was found many times. The chain carries TRBV18 and TRBJ1-2, with D possibly being TRBD1 (5 bases). The V gene's germline CDR1 is KGHSH and CDR2 LQKENI. CDR3 length: 13 residues. The germline V and J ends were trimmed by 5 bases and 5 bases, with 12 bases remaining between them. The CDR3 bases are TGTGCCAGCTCAGAGCAGGGATCATATGGCTACACCTTC. Its translation: CASSEQGSYGYTF.

This clonotype has just a few counts. The CDR3 region has the DNA TGCGCCAGCAGCTTGTCCGGGACGCCTGGGGCCAACGTCCTGACTTTC. This gives the protein CASSLSGTPGANVLTF. The chain uses TRBV5-1 and TRBJ2-6; D may correspond to TRBD1 or TRBD2 (5 bases each). Trimming took 1 base from V and 2 from J, leaving 10 bases between them. Per the germline V gene, CDR1 is SGHRS and CDR2 is YFSETQ. The CDR3 is 16 residues long.

This clonotype occurred many times. This sequence joins TRBV12-3 or TRBV12-4 and TRBJ2-7; D is uncertain. V was trimmed by 6 bases and J by 0 bases, leaving 21 bases between them. The CDR3 is made up of 17 amino acids. CDR3 amino acids: CASRPLTDNSDSYEQYF. Written as DNA, the CDR3 is TGTGCCAGCAGACCTTTAACCGACAATTCGGACTCCTACGAGCAGTACTTC.

V and J are TRBV3-1 and TRBJ2-6, with TRBD2 identical over 10 bases. CDR3 length: 17 amino acids. Losses at the gene ends were 4 bases for V and 0 bases for J; bases not matched to a gene: 3. From germline, CDR1 is LGHDT and CDR2 YNNKEL (reference sequence). The CDR3: CASSLSGGVSGANVLTF. The CDR3 bases are TGTGCCAGCAGCCTCAGCGGGGGGGTCTCTGGGGCCAACGTCCTGACTTTC.

This clonotype was seen many times. The rearrangement joins TRBV12-3 or TRBV12-4 to TRBJ1-2; tentatively, D is TRBD1 (6 bases). CDR3 length: 13 amino acids. Trimming cost V 2 bases and J 5 bases, with 9 bases left between them. CDR3 sequence reads: CASSLQQGYGYTF. CDR3 DNA sequence: TGTGCCAGCAGTTTACAACAGGGATATGGCTACACCTTC.

The chain uses TRBV7-9 and TRBJ2-7, with D possibly called TRBD1 or TRBD2 (5 bases each). This CDR3 contains 13 residues. CDR1 and CDR2 from the germline V gene are SEHNR and FQNEAQ (reference sequence). Trimming removed 4 bases from V and 6 bases from J, with 13 bases in between. This chain's CDR3 is CASSSHSGSEQYF. CDR3 bases: TGTGCCAGCAGCTCCCACTCAGGGAGCGAGCAGTACTTC.

This clonotype showed up many times. V gene TRBV15 combines with J gene TRBJ2-3; D is unclear. The V gene lost 1 base and the J gene lost 0 bases, with 8 bases spanning the gap. CDR3 length: 15 residues. Germline CDR1 and CDR2: LNHNV and YYDKDF (reference sequence). DNA for the CDR3: TGTGCCACCAGCAGAGGCGGCTTGAGCACAGATACGCAGTATTTT. This encodes CATSRGGLSTDTQYF. Based on the CDR3 plus reference TRBV15 and TRBJ2-3, the full variable domain is DAMVIQNPRYQVTQFGKPVTLSCSQTLNHNVMYWYQQKSSQAPKLLFHYYDKDFNNEADTPDNFQSRRPNTSFCFLDIRSPGLGDTAMYLCATSRGGLSTDTQYFGPGTRLTVL.

This clonotype has ten or more counts. This chain links TRBV6-1 with TRBJ2-3; D ambiguous. V was pared by 4 bases and J by 2 bases, with 13 bases between. Germline V gene data show CDR1 as MNHNS and CDR2 as SASEGT. The CDR3 extends over 15 amino acids. CDR3 sequence: CASSGFETLTDTQYF. CDR3 sequence (DNA): TGTGCCAGCAGTGGGTTCGAGACCCTCACAGATACGCAGTATTTT.

Ten or more counts support this clonotype. The gene calls are TRBV6-2 or TRBV6-3 and TRBJ2-3; TRBD2 matches at 10 bases. The ends lost 4 bases at V and 6 bases at J; junction bases unmatched: 16. Germline-derived CDR1 and CDR2 are MNHEY and SVGEGT. The CDR3 covers 18 residues. Here the CDR3 DNA reads TGTGCCAGCAGTTCCGGCCTTACCTTAGCGGGGGGAGAGGATACGCAGTATTTT. Translated: CASSSGLTLAGGEDTQYF.

V usage is TRBV7-3 and J usage is TRBJ2-1; 9 bases are a match to TRBD2. This CDR3 comprises 14 residues. Per the germline V gene, CDR1 is SGHTA and CDR2 is FQGTGA. J was trimmed by 8 bases and V by 5 bases; bases with no gene match: 7. In DNA, the CDR3 is TGTGCCAGCAGCGGCGGGGGGGGCCGTTATGAGCAGTTCTTC. It is translated as CASSGGGGRYEQFF.

This clonotype was recorded at least ten times. The gene calls are TRBV28 and TRBJ2-6; TRBD1 matches 7 bases. The J segment lost 4 bases and the V segment lost 4 bases, leaving 4 bases of the junction unmatched. The CDR3 runs 15 residues. In germline, CDR1 is MDHEN, CDR2 SYDVKM. The CDR3 DNA is TGTGCCAGCAGTTCGACAGGGTTGGGGGCCAACGTCCTGACTTTC. Translation gives CASSSTGLGANVLTF.